The next 14 T cell receptor beta chains were all read from a single sample in a study of shared clonotypes between healthy human individuals. The method was immunoSEQ multiplex PCR; TCRdb's version includes in-frame clones alone and lacks a portion of them. The data show about 2,100,000 clones, just over 90% seen once. Naive CD8 isolation took CD45RO-negative cells positively selected for CCR7 and excluded terminally differentiated effector memory CD45RA+ cells. Sequencing was done on a sample of naive CD8+ T cells from PBMCs. The receptors derive from a man between 18 and 35 years old in good health. Some clones in this sample may be carry-over from other donors' samples.

This clone was found once. This chain uses TRBV28 with TRBJ2-5, with D possibly TRBD2 on 6 matching bases. Between the trimmed V and J ends, which lost 6 bases and 4 bases, there was a span of 18 bases. The germline gives CDR1 MDHEN, CDR2 SYDVKM. This CDR3 is built from 15 residues. CDR3 residues: CASSRMGLRGETQYF. The DNA for the CDR3 is TGTGCCAGCAGCCGGATGGGACTGCGCGGAGAGACCCAGTACTTC.

In its sample, this clone was seen once. V gene TRBV11-2 combines with J gene TRBJ2-1, with TRBD2 matching 8 bases. Losses at the gene ends were 3 bases for V and 2 bases for J; bases not matched to a gene: 6. The CDR3 has 16 amino acids. Germline V lookup: CDR1 SGHAT, CDR2 FQNNGV. This CDR3 is CASSFPSGRTYNEQFF. CDR3 DNA: TGTGCCAGCAGCTTTCCGAGCGGGAGAACCTACAATGAGCAGTTCTTC.

V is TRBV28 and J is TRBJ2-3, with unresolved D. Trimming left V 7 bases short and J 2 bases short, with 22 bases between. The CDR3 is 17 residues long. Per the germline V gene, CDR1 is MDHEN and CDR2 is SYDVKM. CDR3 sequence reads: CASTHRGRRAPTDTQYF. DNA for the CDR3: TGTGCCAGCACCCACCGTGGTAGAAGAGCCCCCACAGATACGCAGTATTTT.

The chain links TRBV25-1 to TRBJ2-5; D possibly uses TRBD1 or TRBD2 (5 bases each). The CDR3 length is 13 residues. Trimming stripped 8 bases from V and 2 bases from J, with 12 bases between. Germline V gene sequence: CDR1 MGHDK, CDR2 SYGVNS. The CDR3 region has the DNA TGTGCCAGCGCTCTGGGGACGCAAGAGACCCAGTACTTC. Translating gives CASALGTQETQYF.

This clone came up a few times. V is TRBV7-9 and J is TRBJ1-1, with 7 bases identical to TRBD1. With 3 bases clipped from V and 1 base from J, the junction kept 8 bases outside the gene matches. The germline V gene encodes CDR1 SEHNR and CDR2 FQNEAQ (reference sequence). CDR3 length: 16 residues. CDR3 in amino acids: CASSFDRAEQNTEAFF. In DNA form, the CDR3 reads TGTGCCAGCAGCTTTGACAGGGCCGAACAGAACACTGAAGCTTTCTTT.

Turning to this clone: The same CDR3 also results from other DNA sequences found in this sample. The chain employs TRBV5-6 and TRBJ2-7; 8 bases fit TRBD2. The V segment lost 3 bases and the J segment 1 base; nucleotides outside the gene matches: 0. This CDR3 contains 13 residues. Germline V gene lookup returns CDR1 SGHDT and CDR2 YYEEEE. CDR3 protein: CASSSGGSYEQYF. The CDR3 DNA reads TGTGCCAGCAGCTCGGGGGGGTCCTACGAGCAGTACTTC.

The chain has TRBV7-9 and TRBJ1-2, with D possibly TRBD1 on 5 matching bases. The CDR3 is made up of 13 amino acids. V gave up 5 bases and J gave up 4 bases, with 11 bases separating them. Germline CDR1 is SEHNR and CDR2 is FQNEAQ (reference sequence). DNA for the CDR3: TGTGCCAGCAGCACCCGGGGCCTCTATGGCTACACCTTC. This gives the protein CASSTRGLYGYTF.

This chain uses TRBV7-9 with TRBJ2-7; D is possibly TRBD1 (5 bases). CDR3 length: 14 amino acids. With 1 base removed from V and 9 bases from J, the gap between germline ends came to 16 bases. The germline V gene encodes CDR1 SEHNR and CDR2 FQNEAQ (reference sequence). This CDR3 is CASSLVQDPAAQYF. CDR3 coding DNA: TGTGCCAGCAGCTTAGTACAGGACCCCGCGGCGCAGTACTTC.

The CDR3 region is CASCALNTGELFF. CDR3 nucleotides: TGTGCCAGTTGTGCACTGAACACCGGGGAGCTGTTTTTT. J is TRBJ2-2 and V is TRBV19; D not resolved. The germline CDR1 and CDR2 sequences are LNHDA and SQIVND (reference sequence). Trimming removed 8 bases from V and 1 base from J, with 8 bases in between. This CDR3 comprises 13 residues.

This chain connects TRBV11-1 to TRBJ2-7; the D call may be TRBD1 or TRBD2 (6 bases each). The germline CDR1 and CDR2 sequences are SGHAT and FQDESV (reference sequence). Trimming left V 4 bases short and J 6 bases short, with 28 bases between. The CDR3 loop spans 18 amino acids. The CDR3 sequence: CASSSQPPGGHLPTEQYF. Here the CDR3 DNA reads TGTGCCAGCAGCTCCCAACCCCCCGGGGGACATCTCCCTACCGAGCAGTACTTC.

V usage is TRBV9 and J usage is TRBJ2-3; 8 bases match TRBD2. The CDR3 is 15 residues long. J gave up 3 bases and V 2 bases, and 5 bases lay outside the gene matches. CDR1 SGDLS and CDR2 YYNGEE come from the germline V gene. The CDR3 here is CASSVREGRTDTQYF. As DNA, the CDR3 is TGTGCCAGCAGCGTCCGGGAGGGCAGGACAGATACGCAGTATTTT.

The chain has TRBV7-9 and TRBJ2-5; D unclear. The germline V gene has CDR1 SEHNR and CDR2 FQNEAQ (reference sequence). This CDR3 region has 15 residues. The V end was cut by 2 bases, the J end by 1 base, with 11 bases between. CDR3: CASSLTVRIQETQYF. The DNA for the CDR3 is TGTGCCAGCAGCTTAACAGTCCGGATCCAAGAGACCCAGTACTTC.

J is TRBJ2-5 and V is TRBV27; 7 bases map to TRBD2. This CDR3 region has 17 residues. V gave up 2 bases and J gave up 4 bases; unmatched junction bases: 13. Germline-derived CDR1 and CDR2 are MNHEY and SMNVEV (reference sequence). DNA of the CDR3: TGTGCCAGCAGTTTAAGGTTACTGGCGGGAGTAACAGAGACCCAGTACTTC. As protein: CASSLRLLAGVTETQYF.

In regard to this clone: Other DNA sequences of this sample code for an identical CDR3. The rearrangement uses TRBV6-5 and TRBJ2-7; no firm D call. Trimming removed 3 bases from V and 0 bases from J, with 12 bases in between. The CDR3 extends over 15 amino acids. Germline V gives CDR1 MNHEY, CDR2 SVGAGI. The CDR3 nucleotides are TGTGCCAGCAGTTATTCATCGGCCAGCTCCTACGAGCAGTACTTC. This codes for CASSYSSASSYEQYF.